This T cell receptor beta chain was recorded in a study of CD8 T cells in Susac syndrome. The length of the CDR3 is 15 residues. Germline V CDR1 and CDR2: SGHNT, YENEEA. The ends were cut back, 4 bases at V and 2 bases at J, with 14 bases in the middle. With random hexamers, roughly 0.5 to 1 ug RNA was reverse transcribed. TCRdb processed the immunoSEQ multiplex PCR reads anew with MiXCR; each CDR3 protein has one entry. The sample consists of hundreds of thousands of distinct CDR3 sequences, about 94% of them appearing once. V usage is TRBV11-3 and J usage is TRBJ2-5, with a possible D match to TRBD1 (7 bases). Sequenced: CD8+ T cells from PBMCs. The receptor was isolated from a human donor with multiple sclerosis. DNA for the CDR3: TGTGCCAGCAGCTCGCGCAGGGGGGAGCAAGAGACCCAGTACTTC. Amino acids: CASSSRRGEQETQYF.